This T cell receptor beta chain was recorded in a study of blood T cell repertoires in COVID-19. Background on the study: The study drew acute and convalescent COVID-19 samples from the United States, Italy and Spain.

The germline CDR1 and CDR2 sequences are LNHDA and SQIVND (reference sequence). The CDR3 is 17 amino acids. The ends were cut back, 3 bases at V and 0 bases at J, with 16 bases in the middle. Assay used: immunoSEQ multiplex PCR; TCRdb lists only in-frame clones, some missing. This table has about 200,000 clones, 70% to 80% appearing once. Sample: peripheral blood. The receptor's source is a man over 45 who had recovered from COVID-19. The gene calls are TRBV19 and TRBJ2-3; possibly TRBD2 for D (6 bases). CDR3 loop: CASSMSALAKSTDTQYF. CDR3 nucleotides: TGTGCCAGTAGTATGTCCGCGCTAGCGAAGAGCACAGATACGCAGTATTTT. Supplemented by reference TRBV19 and TRBJ2-3, the full variable domain reads DGGITQSPKYLFRKEGQNVTLSCEQNLNHDAMYWYRQDPGQGLRLIYYSQIVNDFQKGDIAEGYSVSREKKESFPLTVTSAQKNPTAFYLCASSMSALAKSTDTQYFGPGTRLTVL.